The clone carrying this TCR beta chain was picked up many times. The target antigen is unknown. The sample comes from a study of blood T cells in healthy people across ages. General study points: The study lacked donor CMV status, which possibly confounded expanded clonotype changes.

The CDR3 has 14 amino acids. CDR1 and CDR2 from the germline V gene are DFQATT and SNEGSKA (reference sequence). Trimming cost V 6 bases and J 4 bases, with 13 bases left between them. Primers used in a second PCR of about 6 to 11 cycles were a sample-barcoded 5' primer and a J-beta primer mix. A single record per CDR3 protein comes from TCRdb applying MiXCR to the 5' RACE reads. Among hundreds of thousands of distinct CDR3 sequences listed, less than 40% were seen once. Sequencing used blood. This chain joins TRBV20-1 and TRBJ2-6; D may be TRBD2 (6 bases). This TCR was recovered from an elderly woman in good health. The CDR3 coding sequence is TGCAGTGCCCGACGGGGGATGGGGGCCAACGTCCTGACTTTC. This encodes CSARRGMGANVLTF.